The rows below give T cell receptor beta chains drawn from one sample of a study of cytomegalovirus exposure and HLA in healthy donors. The assay was immunoSEQ multiplex PCR, and TCRdb's table has in-frame clones only and misses some. This table holds approximately 110,000 clones, 73% found once. Material: PBMCs. Source of these receptors: a man in his 60s in good health and CMV-seropositive. The CDR3 runs from the conserved cysteine through the conserved F or W. The D gene is left open where the match is weak. Rows give clone size only sometimes, using once, few, many, or a class for an expanded clone.

clone_size j_call d_call v_call cdr3_nt cdr3_aa
once TRBJ1-1 TRBD1 TRBV7-2 TGTGCCAGCAGCTCCCAGGGACAGGGGCGTTCAGAAGCTTTCTTT CASSSQGQGRSEAFF
. TRBJ1-1 . TRBV5-8 TGTGCCAGCAGCTTGGGATACCTCAGGGGACTGAACACTGAAGCTTTCTTT CASSLGYLRGLNTEAFF
. TRBJ1-6 TRBD1 TRBV7-3 TGTGCCAGCAGCTTAGGAGTCGGGACAGGGAGATCACCCCTCCACTTT CASSLGVGTGRSPLHF
. TRBJ2-7 TRBD2 TRBV6-6 TGTGCCAGCAGTTACGGAGCGGGGCGGACCTACGAGCAGTACTTC CASSYGAGRTYEQYF
. TRBJ2-5 TRBD2 TRBV11-3 TGTGCCAGCAGCGCGTTAGCGGGGAAGGAAGAGACCCAGTACTTC CASSALAGKEETQYF
. TRBJ2-6 TRBD1 TRBV15 TGTGCCACCAGCAGGGGTCCGGGACAGGCATTCTCTGGGGCCAACGTCCTGACTTTC CATSRGPGQAFSGANVLTF
. TRBJ1-3 . TRBV28 TGTGCCAGCAGTTTGGAGACAGGTGGGAACACCATATATTTT CASSLETGGNTIYF
. TRBJ2-1 TRBD1 TRBV7-3 TGTGCCAGCAGCGCCGAGGGGGGACAGGACATTGAGCAGTTCTTC CASSAEGGQDIEQFF
. TRBJ2-1 TRBD2 TRBV28 TGTGCCAGCAGCCCCAGCGGGGGGGTGAATGAGCAGTTCTTC CASSPSGGVNEQFF
. TRBJ1-2 . TRBV10-3 TGTGCCATCAGTGCGGACATCAGCACCTATGGCTACACCTTC CAISADISTYGYTF
. TRBJ2-5 . TRBV29-1 TGCAGCGTTGAAGATCCTGACAGGCAAGAGACCCAGTACTTC CSVEDPDRQETQYF
. TRBJ2-7 TRBD2 TRBV27 TGTGCCACACTAGCGGGGGGCTCCTACGAGCAGTACTTC CATLAGGSYEQYF
. TRBJ2-7 TRBD1 TRBV5-1 TGCGCCAGCAGCTTGGTGTCGAGACAGGGATTCGCCGAGCAGTACTTC CASSLVSRQGFAEQYF
. TRBJ2-5 . TRBV5-1 TGCGCCAGCAGCCTACAGGCGGGGGAGACCCAGTACTTC CASSLQAGETQYF
few TRBJ1-1 . TRBV5-1 TGCGCCAGCAGCTCCAACATGAACACTGAAGCTTTCTTT CASSSNMNTEAFF